Sequencing of this T cell receptor (beta chain) was carried out in a study of fetal regulatory T cell absence and autoimmunity. Study context: The IPEX patients lacked clinical diabetes but had exocrine pancreas autoimmunity.

The assay was run at survey level. Repertoires were generated with immunoSEQ multiplex PCR, while TCRdb's copy carries only in-frame clones and drops some. The profile shows about 50,000 clones, about 86% of them singletons. Of note for this clone: Antigen specificity is unknown.

The CDR3 sequence is 13 residues long. Germline loops: CDR1 SEHNR, CDR2 FQNEAQ (reference sequence). V shed 5 bases and J shed 4 bases, with 11 bases lying between them. Findings and limits, study-wide: Compared with cord blood, pancreas showed oligoclonal TCR enrichment, some clones over 80-fold. In IPEX, the enrichment was taken to support antigen-driven autoimmunity before birth.

The specimen was cord blood. The clonotype comes from a newborn boy with IPEX syndrome. V gene TRBV7-9 combines with J gene TRBJ1-1; D may be TRBD1 (5 bases). CDR3 amino acids: CASSRAGGTEAFF. DNA for the CDR3: TGTGCCAGCAGCCGGGCGGGGGGCACTGAAGCTTTCTTT.